A selection of T cell receptor beta chains follows, all from one sample in a study of cytomegalovirus exposure and HLA in healthy donors. Clones were read by immunoSEQ multiplex PCR, and TCRdb kept only the in-frame ones, dropping some. The table shows about 200,000 clones, with 70% occurring only once. Sample: PBMCs. These receptors came from a man aged 40-49 years in good health and CMV-seropositive. Both conserved end residues are part of each CDR3. D genes are given only for firm matches. Some rows mark clone size as missing; the rest say once, few, many or name a class of expanded clone.

>NA|once|TRBJ2-7|TRBV10-3|13
CAISGLLLREQYF
>TRBD2|few|TRBJ2-3|TRBV6-1|15
CASSEATGGFGTQYF
>NA|NA|TRBJ2-7|TRBV27|14
CASSLRGLLGEQYF
>NA|NA|TRBJ1-2|TRBV2|13
CASHEGLTYGYTF
>TRBD1|once|TRBJ1-5|TRBV29-1|14
CSARTGTRGQPQHF
>NA|NA|TRBJ1-1|TRBV5-4|16
CASSLQGGGMDTEAFF
>TRBD2|NA|TRBJ2-1|TRBV19|16
CASSPLAGGIYNEQFF
>NA|NA|TRBJ2-7|TRBV18|13
CASSWQALYEQYF
>TRBD1|once|TRBJ1-3|TRBV7-2|16
CASSLLLATGGNTIYF
>NA|NA|TRBJ2-3|TRBV12-5|12
CASGLGRDTQYF
>NA|NA|TRBJ1-2|TRBV6-6|15
CASSYSGPGGYGYTF